This paragraph covers one TCR beta chain sequence. This specimen belongs to a study of blood T cell repertoires in COVID-19. Germline V gene sequence: CDR1 SGHRS, CDR2 YFSETQ. The CDR3 runs to 13 residues. Trimming at V came to 4 bases and at J to 11 bases, leaving 11 bases not matched to a gene. Repertoires were generated with immunoSEQ multiplex PCR, while TCRdb's copy carries only in-frame clones and drops some. The table has 390,000 or so clones, approximately 90% seen once. The source material was PBMCs or T cells enriched from blood (not recorded which). This clonotype was obtained from a woman between 50 and 59 years old who had recovered from COVID-19. The V and J genes are TRBV5-1 and TRBJ2-7; TRBD2 agrees at 8 bases. CDR3 amino acids: CASSPENGLAKYF. The CDR3 coding sequence is TGCGCCAGCAGCCCGGAAAACGGACTAGCAAAGTACTTC.